Listed here are 32 T cell receptor beta chains from one sample, sequenced in a study of blood T cell repertoires in COVID-19. The protocol was immunoSEQ multiplex PCR, while the TCRdb copy is restricted to in-frame clones and leaves out a portion. Of about 55,000 clones listed, 85% to 90% are singletons. The sample comprised peripheral blood. Receptors were obtained from a human donor in a cohort sampled during active COVID-19.

This clone has just one count. This chain links TRBV7-9 with TRBJ2-7; TRBD1 aligns across 10 bases. The germline V gene has CDR1 SEHNR and CDR2 FQNEAQ (reference sequence). The CDR3 has 14 residues. J was trimmed by 3 bases and V by 5 bases; bases with no gene match: 4. DNA of the CDR3: TGTGCCAGCAGCCGGACAGGGGGGATCTACGAGCAGTACTTC. The encoded protein is CASSRTGGIYEQYF.

The chain has TRBV11-1 and TRBJ1-2; 7 bases fit TRBD1. The CDR3 has 14 amino acids. Trimming took 4 bases from V and 4 from J; bases not matched to a gene: 6. Germline V lookup: CDR1 SGHAT, CDR2 FQDESV (reference sequence). CDR3 sequence: CASSYDRDGYGYTF. In DNA form, the CDR3 reads TGTGCCAGCAGCTATGACAGGGACGGCTATGGCTACACCTTC. The complete variable domain, with remaining parts taken from reference TRBV11-1 and TRBJ1-2, reads EAEVAQSPRYKITEKSQAVAFWCDPISGHATLYWYRQILGQGPELLVQFQDESVVDDSQLPKDRFSAERLKGVDSTLKIQPAELGDSAMYLCASSYDRDGYGYTFGSGTRLTVV.

The chain joins TRBV11-1 to TRBJ1-1, with 7 bases aligning to TRBD1. The germline CDR1 and CDR2 sequences are SGHAT and FQDESV (reference sequence). There are 15 residues in the CDR3. The trim removed 5 bases at V and 3 bases at J, leaving 9 bases unmatched. CDR3 coding DNA: TGTGCCAGCAGCCCTGACAGGGTCGGGTACACTGAAGCTTTCTTT. It yields the protein CASSPDRVGYTEAFF.

This chain uses TRBV30 with TRBJ1-5; D is undetermined. The CDR3 spans 12 residues. V was pared by 0 bases and J by 9 bases, with 9 bases between. CDR1 GTSNPN and CDR2 SVGIG come from the germline V gene (reference sequence). CDR3 coding DNA: TGTGCCTGGAGTGTACTAGATAGGCCCCAGCATTTT. This gives the protein CAWSVLDRPQHF. The full variable domain, its missing parts supplied by reference TRBV30 and TRBJ1-5, is SQTIHQWPATLVQPVGSPLSLECTVEGTSNPNLYWYRQAAGRGLQLLFYSVGIGQISSEVPQNLSASRPQDRQFILSSKKLLLSDSGFYLCAWSVLDRPQHFGDGTRLSIL.

The chain has TRBV5-1 and TRBJ2-7; TRBD1 matches at 11 bases. This CDR3 contains 15 residues. Germline V gives CDR1 SGHRS, CDR2 YFSETQ. V lost 4 bases to trimming and J lost 6 bases; unmatched junction nucleotides: 9. The CDR3 DNA follows: TGCGCCAGCAGCCCCGGGACAGGGGGTAGGGGCGAGCAGTACTTC. This translates into CASSPGTGGRGEQYF.

V gene TRBV5-1 combines with J gene TRBJ1-1, with D possibly being TRBD1 (5 bases). The length of the CDR3 is 15 residues. CDR1 and CDR2 from the germline V gene are SGHRS and YFSETQ. V lost 4 bases, J lost 1 base, and 14 bases lay in between. CDR3 residues: CASSPGDRPNTEAFF. The CDR3 region has the DNA TGCGCCAGCAGCCCGGGGGACCGACCGAACACTGAAGCTTTCTTT. The whole variable domain, filled in from reference TRBV5-1 and TRBJ1-1, reads KAGVTQTPRYLIKTRGQQVTLSCSPISGHRSVSWYQQTPGQGLQFLFEYFSETQRNKGNFPGRFSGRQFSNSRSEMNVSTLELGDSALYLCASSPGDRPNTEAFFGQGTRLTVV.

The CDR3 loop reads CASSLYQGAQDYGYTF. The DNA of the CDR3 is TGTGCCAGCAGCTTATACCAGGGGGCGCAGGACTATGGCTACACCTTC. This chain links TRBV7-9 with TRBJ1-2; 8 bases are shared with TRBD1. Germline assignment: CDR1 SEHNR and CDR2 FQNEAQ (reference sequence). Trimming at V came to 2 bases and at J to 3 bases, leaving 8 bases not matched to a gene. CDR3 size: 16 residues.

The table lists this clone with a few counts. The rearrangement joins TRBV7-2 to TRBJ2-1, with D possibly matching TRBD1 (6 bases). The germline CDR1 and CDR2 sequences are SGHTA and FQGNSA. V dropped 8 bases and J dropped 0 bases, with 14 bases sitting between them. The CDR3 extends over 15 amino acids. CDR3 nucleotide sequence: TGTGCCAGCGGGGGCAGTCCGAGCTCCTACAATGAGCAGTTCTTC. Encoded protein: CASGGSPSSYNEQFF.

The chain couples TRBV12-5 to TRBJ2-3, with D perhaps TRBD2 (7 bases). Germline V lookup: CDR1 LGHNT, CDR2 FRNRAP. The CDR3 runs 12 residues. The germline V and J ends were trimmed by 11 bases and 2 bases, with 11 bases remaining between them. DNA of the CDR3: TGTGCTGGGGGGGGCTCCACAGATACGCAGTATTTT. Protein: CAGGGSTDTQYF.

The rearrangement joins TRBV4-1 to TRBJ2-7; 10 nucleotides match TRBD1. Germline values: CDR1 MGHRA, CDR2 YSYEKL. Trimming cost V 0 bases and J 4 bases; bases outside gene matches: 3. This CDR3 comprises 15 residues. Written as DNA, the CDR3 is TGCGCCAGCAGCCAAGAGGACAGGGGGTTTTACGAGCAGTACTTC. This encodes CASSQEDRGFYEQYF.

This clone was found once. The chain employs TRBV5-1 and TRBJ2-2; 13 bases map to TRBD2. CDR1 and CDR2 (germline): SGHRS, YFSETQ. This CDR3 spans 17 amino acids. V trimming: 1 base; J trimming: 4 bases; junction bases outside the gene matches: 4. CDR3 sequence reads: CASSLLGLAGTTGELFF. CDR3 in DNA: TGCGCCAGCAGCTTGCTGGGACTAGCGGGAACCACCGGGGAGCTGTTTTTT. Looking up the rest from reference TRBV5-1 and TRBJ2-2 gives the full variable domain: KAGVTQTPRYLIKTRGQQVTLSCSPISGHRSVSWYQQTPGQGLQFLFEYFSETQRNKGNFPGRFSGRQFSNSRSEMNVSTLELGDSALYLCASSLLGLAGTTGELFFGEGSRLTVL.

Comment on this clone: In the same sample, other DNA sequences code for this CDR3. The CDR3 coding sequence is TGCGCCAGCAGCTTGGACGGACAGGGGTATGGCTACACCTTC. It yields the protein CASSLDGQGYGYTF. The V and J genes are TRBV5-1 and TRBJ1-2; 9 nucleotides align to TRBD1. Germline CDR1 and CDR2: SGHRS and YFSETQ. With V trimmed by 0 bases and J by 5 bases, 2 bases remained unmatched. There are 14 residues in the CDR3.

Concerning this clone: In the same sample, other DNA sequences code for this CDR3. V usage is TRBV9 and J usage is TRBJ1-2; the D is unclear. V lost 2 bases and J 2 bases, leaving 7 bases between the germline ends. The germline V gene encodes CDR1 SGDLS and CDR2 YYNGEE. This CDR3 contains 13 residues. CDR3 sequence: CASSVGENYGYTF. DNA for the CDR3: TGTGCCAGCAGCGTCGGGGAGAACTATGGCTACACCTTC. Based on the CDR3 plus reference TRBV9 and TRBJ1-2, the full variable domain is DSGVTQTPKHLITATGQRVTLRCSPRSGDLSVYWYQQSLDQGLQFLIQYYNGEERAKGNILERFSAQQFPDLHSELNLSSLELGDSALYFCASSVGENYGYTFGSGTRLTVV.

The gene calls are TRBV7-9 and TRBJ2-3; 8 nucleotides agree with TRBD2. J gave up 6 bases and V 6 bases, and 11 bases lay outside the gene matches. The V gene's germline CDR1 is SEHNR and CDR2 FQNEAQ (reference sequence). This CDR3 contains 15 residues. The CDR3 region is CASSPTPTGGDTQYF. The CDR3 bases are TGTGCCAGCAGTCCAACCCCGACGGGAGGGGATACGCAGTATTTT. The full variable domain, with the rest looked up from reference TRBV7-9 and TRBJ2-3, is DTGVSQNPRHKITKRGQNVTFRCDPISEHNRLYWYRQTLGQGPEFLTYFQNEAQLEKSRLLSDRFSAERPKGSFSTLEIQRTEQGDSAMYLCASSPTPTGGDTQYFGPGTRLTVL.

The rearrangement uses TRBV5-1 and TRBJ2-3; 7 nucleotides align to TRBD2. Germline trimming cut 1 base from V and 2 bases from J; bases unmatched to any gene: 7. The CDR3 consists of 16 residues. Germline CDR1 reads SGHRS; CDR2 reads YFSETQ. In DNA form, the CDR3 reads TGCGCCAGCAGCTTGATGGCGGGAGCCCCCACAGATACGCAGTATTTT. It yields the protein CASSLMAGAPTDTQYF.

This chain joins TRBV6-5 and TRBJ1-6; 11 bases are shared with TRBD1. The CDR3 extends over 14 amino acids. The trim removed 7 bases at V and 9 bases at J, leaving 5 bases unmatched. CDR1 is MNHEY and CDR2 is SVGAGI in the germline V gene. The CDR3 is CASTPGQGVSPLHF. As DNA, the CDR3 is TGTGCCAGCACTCCGGGACAGGGGGTTTCACCCCTCCACTTT.

The DNA of the CDR3 is TGTGCCACTACAAGGGGAGGCACCGGGGAGCTGTTTTTT. Its translation is CATTRGGTGELFF. This chain uses TRBV24-1 with TRBJ2-2, with a tentative D call TRBD2 (6 bases). The V end lost 10 bases, the J end lost 4 bases, and 12 bases lay between the germline ends. The CDR3 loop spans 13 amino acids. The V gene's germline CDR1 is KGHDR and CDR2 SFDVKD.

This clone has more than one count but fewer than ten. V and J are TRBV30 and TRBJ1-5, with D maybe TRBD1 (5 bases). CDR1 and CDR2 from the germline V gene are GTSNPN and SVGIG (reference sequence). Trimming left V 2 bases short and J 10 bases short, with 21 bases between. This CDR3 comprises 15 residues. The CDR3 nucleotides read TGTGCCTGGAGTCCAACCGGGACTCCTACTGGACCCCAGCATTTT. Its protein product is CAWSPTGTPTGPQHF.

The chain couples TRBV5-1 to TRBJ1-4; 7 nucleotides match TRBD1. The CDR3 has 16 residues. Germline V gene sequence: CDR1 SGHRS, CDR2 YFSETQ. V dropped 8 bases and J dropped 2; count of bases not matched to a gene: 12. The CDR3 is CASRGQGVATNEKLFF. The CDR3 nucleotides read TGCGCCAGTCGCGGGCAGGGGGTCGCGACTAATGAAAAACTGTTTTTT.

The chain carries TRBV7-3 and TRBJ1-1; 8 nucleotides agree with TRBD1. Unmatched junction bases numbered 3, after V lost 5 bases and J lost 4 bases. Germline CDR1 SGHTA, CDR2 FQGTGA. This CDR3 contains 13 residues. The DNA for the CDR3 is TGTGCCAGCAGCCAACAGGGGGGCACTGAAGCTTTCTTT. Translation gives CASSQQGGTEAFF.

This chain links TRBV5-6 with TRBJ2-2, with D unresolved. This CDR3 region has 16 residues. Germline CDR1 is SGHDT and CDR2 is YYEEEE. The V end lost 3 bases, the J end lost 5 bases, and 17 bases lay between the germline ends. CDR3 loop: CASSSLSSERTGELFF. For the CDR3, the DNA is TGTGCCAGCAGCTCTTTAAGTTCGGAGAGGACCGGGGAGCTGTTTTTT.

The chain combines TRBV5-1 with TRBJ2-5, with 7 bases lining up with TRBD1. V shed 2 bases, J shed 1 base, and the junction held 11 bases outside the gene matches. This CDR3 has 17 residues. Looked up from germline, CDR1 is SGHRS and CDR2 is YFSETQ. The CDR3 DNA reads as TGCGCCAGCAGCTTTGTGTTGGGACAGAGCATCCAAGAGACCCAGTACTTC. Protein sequence: CASSFVLGQSIQETQYF.

The V and J genes are TRBV4-1 and TRBJ1-5, with 9 positions matching TRBD1. The CDR3 runs 16 residues. The V gene end was trimmed by 2 bases and the J gene end by 7 bases; junction bases not matched to a gene: 9. The germline V gene has CDR1 MGHRA and CDR2 YSYEKL. The CDR3 region is CASSQTSGQGSQPQHF. CDR3 nucleotides: TGCGCCAGCAGCCAAACGTCGGGACAGGGATCCCAGCCCCAGCATTTT.

This clone was recorded only once. The rearrangement uses TRBV6-5 and TRBJ1-3, with TRBD1 matching over 7 bases. Germline V gives CDR1 MNHEY, CDR2 SVGAGI. V was clipped by 7 bases and J by 0 bases; unmatched bases: 6. The CDR3 covers 15 residues. CDR3 residues: CASKTGSSSGNTIYF. The CDR3 coding sequence is TGTGCCAGCAAGACAGGGTCTAGCTCTGGAAACACCATATATTTT.

The V gene is TRBV24-1, the J gene TRBJ2-1; TRBD1 matches at 7 bases. Germline CDR1 and CDR2: KGHDR and SFDVKD. This CDR3 spans 15 amino acids. The trim removed 3 bases at V and 10 bases at J, leaving 11 bases unmatched. For the CDR3, the DNA is TGTGCCACCAGTGATAGGGACAGAGCGGCAGGGGAGCAGTTCTTC. The encoded protein is CATSDRDRAAGEQFF.

This sequence joins TRBV5-8 and TRBJ1-2; 11 bases fit TRBD1. The CDR3 extends over 17 amino acids. The J segment lost 4 bases and the V segment lost 1 base, leaving 9 bases of the junction unmatched. Germline V lookup: CDR1 SGHTS, CDR2 YDEGEE. CDR3 residues: CASSLRDRGIPFYGYTF. CDR3 sequence (DNA): TGTGCCAGCAGCTTGCGGGACAGGGGGATCCCCTTCTATGGCTACACCTTC.

The V gene is TRBV6-2 or TRBV6-3, the J gene TRBJ2-1; D not certain. V lost 5 bases to trimming and J lost 0 bases, with 14 bases between them. The V gene's germline CDR1 is MNHEY and CDR2 SVGEGT. This CDR3 has 16 amino acids. CDR3 coding DNA: TGTGCCAGCAGTACCGGAATCTACAGCTCCTACAATGAGCAGTTCTTC. The encoded protein is CASSTGIYSSYNEQFF.

This chain connects TRBV28 to TRBJ2-7, with 11 bases that match TRBD1. Germline lookup yields CDR1 MDHEN and CDR2 SYDVKM. The CDR3 extends over 14 amino acids. The trim removed 3 bases at V and 9 bases at J, leaving 7 bases unmatched. The CDR3 DNA reads TGTGCCAGCAGTTTCGGACAGGGGGCGTCTCCGCAGTACTTC. Amino acids: CASSFGQGASPQYF.

The rearrangement links TRBV28 to TRBJ1-5; no definite D call. The CDR3 consists of 15 residues. V was clipped by 7 bases and J by 9 bases, with 22 bases between them. Per the germline V gene, CDR1 is MDHEN and CDR2 is SYDVKM. The CDR3 reads CASTGTTANIGPQHF. CDR3 nucleotides: TGTGCCAGCACCGGAACCACAGCCAATATCGGGCCCCAGCATTTT.

The V gene is TRBV30, the J gene TRBJ1-3, with D unresolved. The V end lost 2 bases, the J end lost 0 bases, and 11 bases lay between the germline ends. This CDR3 has 15 residues. Germline V gene sequence: CDR1 GTSNPN, CDR2 SVGIG (reference sequence). The CDR3 reads CAWSSGSSSGNTIYF. CDR3 DNA sequence: TGTGCCTGGAGTTCGGGGTCTAGCTCTGGAAACACCATATATTTT.

V gene TRBV7-2 combines with J gene TRBJ2-7; 12 bases align to TRBD2. The J segment lost 3 bases and the V segment lost 6 bases, leaving 3 bases of the junction unmatched. CDR1 and CDR2 from the germline V gene are SGHTA and FQGNSA. This CDR3 has 14 amino acids. The CDR3 coding sequence is TGTGCCAGCAGTAGGACTAGCGGGGTCTACGAGCAGTACTTC. Its protein is CASSRTSGVYEQYF.

The V call is TRBV30, the J call TRBJ1-2; 12 nucleotides match TRBD1. Germline-derived CDR1 and CDR2 are GTSNPN and SVGIG (reference sequence). V lost 4 bases to trimming and J lost 7 bases; unmatched junction nucleotides: 7. CDR3 length equals 14 residues. The chain's CDR3 is CAWIRDRGRGGYTF. CDR3 nucleotide sequence: TGTGCCTGGATCCGGGACAGGGGGCGCGGTGGCTACACCTTC.